The 25 T cell receptor beta chains reported below all come from one sample, sequenced in a study of blood T cell repertoires in COVID-19. Here immunoSEQ multiplex PCR was the method, and the copy in TCRdb shows in-frame clones only, minus some. The sample has 200,000 to 300,000 clones, approximately 86% seen once; the top ten hold over 4%. Sequenced material: peripheral blood. The receptors derive from an older woman with COVID-19, enrolled during active disease.

The J gene is TRBJ1-5, the V gene TRBV30; D remains ambiguous. The ends were cut back, 0 bases at V and 4 bases at J, with 7 bases in the middle. Looked up from germline, CDR1 is GTSNPN and CDR2 is SVGIG (reference sequence). The CDR3 totals 13 residues. In DNA, the CDR3 is TGTGCCTGGAGTGTTGACACAAATCAGCCCCAGCATTTT. It encodes CAWSVDTNQPQHF.

The V gene is TRBV5-1, the J gene TRBJ2-1; no clear D gene. Trimming cost V 3 bases and J 0 bases, with 10 bases left between them. The CDR3 spans 15 residues. Germline loops: CDR1 SGHRS, CDR2 YFSETQ. CDR3 in amino acids: CASSSTPSSYNEQFF. CDR3 DNA sequence: TGCGCCAGCAGCTCGACTCCTAGCTCCTACAATGAGCAGTTCTTC.

The chain is built from TRBV3-1 (or the pseudogene TRBV3-2) and TRBJ2-1; D is unresolved. Germline loops: CDR1 LGHDT, CDR2 YNNKEL (reference sequence). The CDR3 has 15 residues. With 4 bases removed from V and 10 bases from J, the gap between germline ends came to 20 bases. The CDR3 is CASSLQPDGLGEQFF. In nucleotides, the CDR3 is TGTGCCAGCAGCCTCCAACCTGACGGCCTGGGCGAGCAGTTCTTC.

J is TRBJ2-5 and V is TRBV7-9; TRBD2 aligns across 11 bases. This CDR3 is built from 15 residues. Per the germline V gene, CDR1 is SEHNR and CDR2 is FQNEAQ (reference sequence). With V trimmed by 6 bases and J by 3 bases, 6 bases remained unmatched. This chain's CDR3 is CASRMTSGAKETQYF. The CDR3 DNA sequence: TGTGCCAGCAGGATGACTAGCGGGGCAAAAGAGACCCAGTACTTC.

The V and J genes are TRBV5-6 and TRBJ2-3; 11 bases are a match to TRBD2. V was pared by 3 bases and J by 0 bases, with 12 bases of the junction left unmatched. Germline CDR1 and CDR2: SGHDT and YYEEEE. The CDR3 has 19 residues. The chain's CDR3 is CASSYSLAGGFSSTDTQYF. DNA of the CDR3: TGTGCCAGCAGCTATAGCCTAGCGGGAGGTTTCTCTAGCACAGATACGCAGTATTTT.

This chain connects TRBV19 to TRBJ1-5, with D possibly being TRBD1 (5 bases). The CDR3 loop spans 17 amino acids. CDR1 is LNHDA and CDR2 is SQIVND in the germline V gene (reference sequence). V dropped 1 base and J dropped 0 bases, with 13 bases sitting between them. The CDR3 loop is CASSIGQLILSNQPQHF. The CDR3 DNA sequence: TGTGCCAGTAGTATAGGACAGCTTATACTTAGCAATCAGCCCCAGCATTTT.

V is TRBV10-3 and J is TRBJ2-2; D remains unclear. This CDR3 is built from 12 residues. Germline CDR1 reads ENHRY; CDR2 reads SYGVKD. Trimming cost V 4 bases and J 3 bases, with 3 bases left between them. CDR3 coding DNA: TGTGCCATCAGTGCCTACACCGGGGAGCTGTTTTTT. This sequence encodes CAISAYTGELFF.

The chain joins TRBV19 to TRBJ1-5; a possible D gene is TRBD1 (6 bases). The V end was cut by 1 base, the J end by 2 bases, with 12 bases between. CDR3 length: 16 residues. CDR1 and CDR2 (germline): LNHDA, SQIVND (reference sequence). This CDR3 reads CASSIVGRGGNQPQHF. The CDR3 DNA reads TGTGCCAGTAGTATAGTGGGCAGGGGAGGCAATCAGCCCCAGCATTTT.

This chain joins TRBV3-1 (or the pseudogene TRBV3-2) and TRBJ2-5; weak D call: TRBD2 (7 bases). CDR1 is LGHDT, CDR2 YNNKEL, per germline (reference sequence). The CDR3 extends over 15 amino acids. V lost 4 bases and J 5 bases, leaving 17 bases between the germline ends. CDR3 sequence reads: CASSRKTRGGETQYF. DNA for the CDR3: TGTGCCAGCAGCCGCAAGACTAGGGGGGGGGAGACCCAGTACTTC.

The chain joins TRBV7-8 to TRBJ2-7; 10 bases match TRBD1. There are 15 residues in the CDR3. Trimming removed 4 bases from V and 2 bases from J; junction bases left unmatched: 5. Germline V lookup: CDR1 SGHVS, CDR2 FQNEAQ. The CDR3 region is CASSYGTGATYEQYF. CDR3 nucleotide sequence: TGTGCCAGCAGCTACGGGACAGGGGCAACCTACGAGCAGTACTTC.

The chain recombines TRBV2 with TRBJ2-3, with D perhaps matching TRBD1 (5 bases). Germline values: CDR1 SNHLY, CDR2 FYNNEI. Trimming left V 5 bases short and J 5 bases short, with 8 bases between. The CDR3 is 12 residues long. In DNA form, the CDR3 reads TGTGCCAGCAGTACCCAGGGAGATACGCAGTATTTT. It is translated as CASSTQGDTQYF.

This clone has only a few counts. The rearrangement uses TRBV27 and TRBJ2-7, with 9 bases aligning to TRBD2. V was clipped by 5 bases and J by 2 bases; unmatched bases: 13. Germline assignment: CDR1 MNHEY and CDR2 SMNVEV (reference sequence). This CDR3 has 17 amino acids. The CDR3 reads CASSARRRGLAPYEQYF. The CDR3, as DNA: TGTGCCAGCAGTGCCCGAAGGAGGGGACTAGCCCCCTACGAGCAGTACTTC.

This chain links TRBV6-5 with TRBJ1-2; 7 bases map to TRBD1. V was clipped by 6 bases and J by 8 bases; unmatched bases: 9. The CDR3 has 13 amino acids. Germline values: CDR1 MNHEY, CDR2 SVGAGI. The CDR3 DNA follows: TGTGCCAGCAGACCCAGGACAGGAGCAGGCTACACCTTC. Translated, it gives CASRPRTGAGYTF.

The J gene is TRBJ2-1, the V gene TRBV30, with a weak D call TRBD2 (5 bases). The CDR3 has 12 residues. V was cut by 4 bases and J by 8 bases, with 12 bases left in between. Germline V gene sequence: CDR1 GTSNPN, CDR2 SVGIG (reference sequence). DNA for the CDR3: TGTGCCTGGACTAGAGGAGGTTATGAGCAGTTCTTC. Its translation is CAWTRGGYEQFF.

This clone was recorded only once. The J gene is TRBJ2-5, the V gene TRBV19; 12 positions agree with TRBD1. V lost 4 bases to trimming and J lost 5 bases; unmatched junction nucleotides: 5. In germline, CDR1 is LNHDA, CDR2 SQIVND (reference sequence). This CDR3 spans 15 amino acids. Here the CDR3 DNA reads TGTGCCAGTAGTACCGGGACAGGGGGCGGTGAGACCCAGTACTTC. Its protein is CASSTGTGGGETQYF.

This clone was detected only a few times. This sample includes further DNA sequences coding for the same CDR3. CDR3 residues: CASSLGGSSYNEQFF. The CDR3 DNA sequence: TGTGCCAGCAGCTTAGGCGGGAGCTCCTACAATGAGCAGTTCTTC. The V and J genes are TRBV5-4 and TRBJ2-1, with 7 bases fitting TRBD2. The V gene's germline CDR1 is SGHNT and CDR2 YYREEE (reference sequence). V trimming: 2 bases; J trimming: 0 bases; junction bases outside the gene matches: 2. CDR3 length: 15 amino acids.

The V call is TRBV4-3, the J call TRBJ1-2, with 7 bases fitting TRBD1. CDR1 is LGHNA and CDR2 is YSLEER in the germline V gene. With V trimmed by 1 base and J by 7 bases, 9 bases remained unmatched. The CDR3 runs to 15 residues. CDR3 amino acids: CASSQGVEGAFGYTF. The DNA for the CDR3 is TGCGCCAGCAGCCAAGGAGTAGAGGGGGCCTTTGGCTACACCTTC.

The genes are TRBV19 and TRBJ2-5, with TRBD1 identical over 8 bases. This CDR3 has 15 amino acids. Germline CDR1 reads LNHDA; CDR2 reads SQIVND (reference sequence). The junction had 9 bases not matched to a gene; V was cut back by 5 bases and J by 4 bases. The CDR3 region has the DNA TGTGCCAGTAGTTCAAGGACAGGGATGGCAGAGACCCAGTACTTC. It is translated as CASSSRTGMAETQYF.

V is TRBV3-1 (or the pseudogene TRBV3-2) and J is TRBJ1-3, with D unclear. The germline CDR1 and CDR2 sequences are LGHDT and YNNKEL (reference sequence). The CDR3 has 16 residues. Trimming removed 1 base from V and 0 bases from J, with 10 bases in between. CDR3 residues: CASSQVALPSGNTIYF. In DNA, the CDR3 is TGTGCCAGCAGCCAAGTCGCACTACCCTCTGGAAACACCATATATTTT.

The chain has TRBV30 and TRBJ2-5; D unresolved. V was trimmed by 2 bases and J by 5 bases, leaving 6 bases between them. CDR1 GTSNPN and CDR2 SVGIG come from the germline V gene (reference sequence). CDR3 size: 11 residues. CDR3 DNA: TGTGCCTGGAGTTCCCGTGAGACCCAGTACTTC. It specifies CAWSSRETQYF.

This clone came up once. The chain couples TRBV9 to TRBJ1-1; 8 bases align to TRBD1. The V gene end was trimmed by 4 bases and the J gene end by 5 bases; junction bases not matched to a gene: 7. Germline V lookup: CDR1 SGDLS, CDR2 YYNGEE. This CDR3 spans 14 amino acids. CDR3 coding DNA: TGTGCCAGCAGCCTTACAGGGGGTGAGACTGAAGCTTTCTTT. It encodes CASSLTGGETEAFF.

V usage is TRBV5-1 and J usage is TRBJ2-5, with D tentatively TRBD2 (6 bases). CDR3 length: 14 residues. Trimming took 4 bases from V and 2 from J, leaving 12 bases between them. The germline V gene encodes CDR1 SGHRS and CDR2 YFSETQ. In nucleotides, the CDR3 is TGCGCCAGCAGCCTACTGGGGACTCAAGAGACCCAGTACTTC. It yields the protein CASSLLGTQETQYF.

This chain connects TRBV6-5 to TRBJ2-5, with 12 positions matching TRBD2. Per the germline V gene, CDR1 is MNHEY and CDR2 is SVGAGI. CDR3 length equals 15 residues. Trimming cost V 8 bases and J 4 bases; bases outside gene matches: 8. The CDR3, as DNA: TGTGCCAGCCGGGAGACTAGCGGGGGTGGAGAGACCCAGTACTTC. It encodes CASRETSGGGETQYF.

The chain has TRBV30 and TRBJ1-6; D gene uncertain. This CDR3 spans 13 amino acids. The germline V gene has CDR1 GTSNPN and CDR2 SVGIG (reference sequence). V lost 2 bases to trimming and J lost 8 bases, with 10 bases between them. The CDR3 protein is CAWSKVGDSPLHF. CDR3 coding DNA: TGTGCCTGGAGTAAGGTGGGAGATTCACCCCTCCACTTT.

The chain employs TRBV21-1 and TRBJ2-1; the DNA was not used to check the table's D call, TRBD2. TRBV21-1 is labeled a pseudogene. This CDR3 is 14 amino acids long. This chain's CDR3 is CASSPGLAGYEQFF. In DNA form, the CDR3 reads TGTGCCAGCAGCCCGGGACTAGCGGGATATGAGCAGTTCTTC.